This record covers a single T cell receptor (beta chain). In this sample, this clonotype turned up a few times. It lacks a known antigen. The sample holds no much larger clone one base away, and base qualities are not on file. TCR beta CDR3 regions were amplified from RNA transcripts. For the first round of RT-PCR on the TCR CDR3, the HTBI primer set was used together with the Qiagen OneStep RT-PCR kit. The libraries were constructed in a second round of multiplex PCR and then size-selected and purified. The libraries were sequenced on an Illumina HiSeq2000 using paired-end 100 bp reads. From the authors' description of their analysis: SOAPnuke was used to process the raw data, throwing out any read that contained adapters or uncalled bases, had a mean Phred below 15, or lacked an exact constant-primer or identifier match. COPE v1.2.5 was used to merge the high-quality paired reads, and each unique nucleotide sequence was defined as a clonotype. MiTCR v1.1 was used to align the clonotypes against IMGT TRBV, TRBD and TRBJ reference segments. Analysis was restricted to V-J combinations with a frequency above 0.0001, which covered about 99% of repertoires. A TCS score was defined as the ratio between F50 (clonal expansion) and ExV (chaos), using BLOSUM62-based TCRdist between CDR3 peptides within each V-J. Welch's t-statistics and random forest reduced roughly 540 V-J features to under 15, which were used in a naive Bayes classifier (R e1071). Through fastp at Q25 and MiXCR, TCRdb rebuilt clones from the public reads, retaining in-frame beta chains. Here each entry gathers all rows of one CDR3 protein and keeps the most common genes and DNA. For this entry, the V and J calls and clone size follow TCRdb and not the study's own pipeline. The sample data list almost 600,000 distinct CDR3 sequences, and around 14% of these were observed just once. Clones ranked in the top ten supply 5.8% of the sample.

This sample was taken from a study of T cells in Graves' hyperthyroidism and ophthalmopathy (dated by TCRdb to between 2018 and 2020). A note on the overall study: Peripheral blood samples were taken at initial diagnosis, before any treatment was given. Prospective prediction of ophthalmopathy was tested in an independent validation cohort of approximately 19 hyperthyroidism patients and 15 to 17 patients who later progressed to ophthalmopathy. The 100 or so discovery patients were randomly split 7:3 into training and test sets. Once sampling was done, hyperthyroidism patients were given methimazole at a starting dose of 30 mg daily, whereas ophthalmopathy patients were given high-dose intravenous methylprednisolone. In roughly six Graves' hyperthyroidism patients, the study also compared T-cell repertoires from thyroid tissue with T-cell repertoires from blood. The paper describes TCR Vbeta CDR3 sequencing of 135 peripheral blood samples, made up of about 40 ophthalmopathy patients, some 80 hyperthyroidism patients and roughly 17 progressor patients. To identify TCR V-J signatures that set the groups apart, the researchers used a discovery cohort of 100 patients, made up of 40 to 45 with Graves' ophthalmopathy and 57 with stable Graves' hyperthyroidism.

Hyperthyroidism patients were aged 18 to 65 years and newly diagnosed, with disease duration of less than 2 months. Exclusion was applied to patients with uncontrolled infections, other autoimmune diseases, pregnancy or lactation. Diagnoses relied on clinical symptoms, serum thyroxine and TRAb, thyroid ultrasound and orbital computed tomography. Blood from progressor patients was drawn when they were first diagnosed with hyperthyroidism, before any ophthalmopathy symptoms appeared. Ficoll-Paque density gradient centrifugation was used to isolate PBMCs from about 10 ml of fresh peripheral blood. Patients classed as progressors first received a Graves' hyperthyroidism diagnosis and then went on to develop ophthalmopathy during follow-up. Trizol reagent was used to extract total RNA, and RNA quality was then checked on an Agilent 2100 Bioanalyzer. From the cysteine through the phenylalanine, the CDR3 covers 17 amino acids. Just the 51-base CDR3 DNA is kept, in frame starting at base 1. CDR1 is given as MDHEN and CDR2 as SYDVKM, both from the germline V gene. Relative to germline, V is 5 bases shorter and J is 3 bases shorter, with 22 bases between their ends.

The paper's findings and limits, for the study overall: In validation, the model predicted progression to ophthalmopathy a median of around six months before onset, with approximately 71% sensitivity and almost 75% specificity. Sample size was not statistically predetermined, and blinding of investigators to group allocation was not performed. Most expanded thyroid clonotypes (frequency above 0.001) were also found in blood, which suggests that blood repertoires may mirror thyroid immune responses. In cross-validation, a model built on a 13 V-J signature told ophthalmopathy apart from stable hyperthyroidism with over 85% sensitivity and around 81% specificity, and in testing the same model reached 80%/75%.

The V gene is TRBV28 and the J gene is TRBJ2-5, and the D gene may be TRBD1, 6 bases matching. This TCR was sampled from a woman aged 30 to 39 with Graves' hyperthyroidism that later progressed to Graves' ophthalmopathy. Specimen: blood. The DNA is as follows: TGTGCCAGCAGTCGTCCCCGGGACAACCCCTCCGAAGAGACCCAGTACTTC. Its coded protein is CASSRPRDNPSEETQYF.